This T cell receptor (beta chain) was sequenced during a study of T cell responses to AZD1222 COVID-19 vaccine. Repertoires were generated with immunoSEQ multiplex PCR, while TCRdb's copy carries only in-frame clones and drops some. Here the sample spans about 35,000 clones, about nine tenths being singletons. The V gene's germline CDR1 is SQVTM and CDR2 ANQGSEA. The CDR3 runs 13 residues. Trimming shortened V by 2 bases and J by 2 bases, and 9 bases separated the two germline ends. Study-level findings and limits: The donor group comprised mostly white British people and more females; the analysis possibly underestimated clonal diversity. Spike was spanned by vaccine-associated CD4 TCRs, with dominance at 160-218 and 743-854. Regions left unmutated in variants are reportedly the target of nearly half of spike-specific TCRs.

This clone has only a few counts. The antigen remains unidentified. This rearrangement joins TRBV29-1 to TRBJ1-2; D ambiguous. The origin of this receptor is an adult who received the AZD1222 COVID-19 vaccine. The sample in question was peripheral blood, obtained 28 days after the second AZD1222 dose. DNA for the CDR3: TGCAGCGTTGAATCCGGGAACAACTATGGCTACACCTTC. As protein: CSVESGNNYGYTF.